These 29 T cell receptor beta chains were sequenced from one sample in a study of blood T cell repertoires in COVID-19. The method was immunoSEQ multiplex PCR; TCRdb's version includes in-frame clones alone and lacks a portion of them. Of about 220,000 clones detected, approximately 81% appear once; the ten largest clones hold 2.9%. Sequencing used peripheral blood. Receptor source: a man aged 45 to 65 who had recovered from COVID-19.

In this sample, this clone turned up a few times. V is TRBV14 and J is TRBJ2-1, with 13 nucleotides matching TRBD2. The V and J ends lost 4 bases and 8 bases, in that order; junction bases with no gene match: 2. The CDR3 runs to 14 residues. Germline V lookup: CDR1 SGHDN, CDR2 FVKESK. This CDR3 reads CASSRLAGGDEQFF. The CDR3 nucleotides are TGTGCCAGCAGCCGACTAGCGGGAGGCGATGAGCAGTTCTTC.

The chain couples TRBV27 to TRBJ2-1, with 8 bases aligning to TRBD1. After removal of 6 bases from V and 8 bases from J, the junction contained 9 bases not matched to a gene. Germline loops: CDR1 MNHEY, CDR2 SMNVEV (reference sequence). The CDR3 runs to 14 residues. The CDR3 DNA reads TGTGCCAGCAGAATCCCCGGACAGGGCCATGAGCAGTTCTTC. Translating it yields CASRIPGQGHEQFF.

V is TRBV6-5 and J is TRBJ2-5; D gene unclear. Germline CDR1 is MNHEY and CDR2 is SVGAGI. The CDR3 length is 13 residues. Trimming took 4 bases from V and 0 from J, leaving 6 bases between them. As DNA, the CDR3 is TGTGCCAGCAGTTTCAGGTACCAAGAGACCCAGTACTTC. The encoded protein is CASSFRYQETQYF.

A remark on this clone: The sample contains more than one DNA sequence encoding this CDR3. This sequence joins TRBV7-2 and TRBJ1-6; possibly TRBD1 for D (5 bases). The CDR3 runs 17 residues. Germline V gene sequence: CDR1 SGHTA, CDR2 FQGNSA. V lost 1 base and J lost 10, with 20 bases in between. CDR3 bases: TGTGCCAGCAGCTTAGTCCCGGGGCGGGGGGGTTACTCACCCCTCCACTTT. Encoded protein: CASSLVPGRGGYSPLHF.

The rearrangement uses TRBV29-1 and TRBJ1-2, with D possibly being TRBD1 (6 bases). Germline-derived CDR1 and CDR2 are SQVTM and ANQGSEA. This CDR3 comprises 16 residues. The V and J ends lost 4 bases and 3 bases respectively, with 21 bases between them. The CDR3 DNA reads TGCAGCGTTGTGCCCCCGGGACCAGGGGTGTACTATGGCTACACCTTC. Its protein product is CSVVPPGPGVYYGYTF. Complete variable domain (other parts from reference TRBV29-1 and TRBJ1-2): SAVISQKPSRDICQRGTSLTIQCQVDSQVTMMFWYRQQPGQSLTLIATANQGSEATYESGFVIDKFPISRPNLTFSTLTVSNMSPEDSSIYLCSVVPPGPGVYYGYTFGSGTRLTVV.

V usage is TRBV28 and J usage is TRBJ2-7; weak D call: TRBD2 (6 bases). This CDR3 contains 15 residues. Germline V gene data show CDR1 as MDHEN and CDR2 as SYDVKM. V was cut by 5 bases and J by 3 bases, with 17 bases left in between. CDR3: CASSTLGTVDYEQYF. The CDR3 nucleotides read TGTGCCAGCAGTACACTCGGGACTGTTGACTACGAGCAGTACTTC.

J is TRBJ2-3 and V is TRBV6-5; D gene unclear. V was clipped by 7 bases and J by 4 bases, with 18 bases between them. The CDR3 consists of 15 residues. Germline assignment: CDR1 MNHEY and CDR2 SVGAGI. The CDR3 region has the DNA TGTGCCAGCACCACGTCTGGTGTCGAGTCAGATACGCAGTATTTT. This encodes CASTTSGVESDTQYF.

The chain joins TRBV5-8 to TRBJ2-7, with TRBD2 as a possible D gene (5 bases). V was pared by 2 bases and J by 7 bases, with 13 bases between. This CDR3 region has 13 residues. The V gene's germline CDR1 is SGHTS and CDR2 YDEGEE. DNA of the CDR3: TGTGCCAGCAGCTTCGGACTGCCGCCGGAGCAGTACTTC. It specifies CASSFGLPPEQYF.

CDR3 amino acids: CATSRGSYNEQFF. Written as DNA, the CDR3 is TGTGCCACCAGCCGGGGCTCCTACAATGAGCAGTTCTTC. This chain links TRBV15 with TRBJ2-1; a possible D gene is TRBD2 (5 bases). V dropped 5 bases and J dropped 0 bases, with 5 bases sitting between them. The CDR3 is made up of 13 amino acids. Germline assignment: CDR1 LNHNV and CDR2 YYDKDF (reference sequence).

V is TRBV5-6 and J is TRBJ2-3; D call uncertain. Germline V lookup: CDR1 SGHDT, CDR2 YYEEEE. CDR3 length: 14 residues. V was pared by 1 base and J by 1 base, with 7 bases between. CDR3 bases: TGTGCCAGCAGCTTGCGACGGGGCACAGATACGCAGTATTTT. It specifies CASSLRRGTDTQYF.

V usage is TRBV6-1 and J usage is TRBJ2-7; weak D call: TRBD2 (6 bases). This CDR3 is 15 amino acids long. From germline, CDR1 is MNHNS and CDR2 SASEGT. The ends were cut back, 5 bases at V and 4 bases at J, with 18 bases in the middle. CDR3 in amino acids: CASSLLLTGAYEQYF. The CDR3 bases are TGTGCCAGCAGTTTGTTACTGACGGGAGCTTACGAGCAGTACTTC.

The genes are TRBV7-9 and TRBJ1-2; 9 bases map to TRBD1. The germline CDR1 and CDR2 sequences are SEHNR and FQNEAQ (reference sequence). Trimming cost V 3 bases and J 6 bases; bases outside gene matches: 8. This CDR3 region has 15 residues. CDR3 nucleotides: TGTGCCAGCAGCTTGGACAGGGGCGAGACGAATGGCTACACCTTC. Protein: CASSLDRGETNGYTF.

The CDR3 nucleotides are TGTGCCAGCAGCGGCTCGGGAGGGGTGGGAGAGACCCAGTACTTC. Encoded protein: CASSGSGGVGETQYF. The chain carries TRBV9 and TRBJ2-5, with TRBD2 matching 8 bases. V trimming: 3 bases; J trimming: 4 bases; junction bases outside the gene matches: 8. This CDR3 region has 15 residues. Germline V gene sequence: CDR1 SGDLS, CDR2 YYNGEE.

The chain uses TRBV3-1 (or the pseudogene TRBV3-2) and TRBJ2-2; 8 bases agree with TRBD1. Germline V gene lookup returns CDR1 LGHDT and CDR2 YNNKEL (reference sequence). The CDR3 totals 16 residues. The ends lost 4 bases at V and 2 bases at J; junction bases unmatched: 6. CDR3 region: CASSPVGTGNTGELFF. CDR3 coding DNA: TGTGCCAGCAGCCCCGTGGGGACAGGAAACACCGGGGAGCTGTTTTTT.

V gene TRBV6-2 or TRBV6-3 combines with J gene TRBJ2-3; 9 nucleotides line up with TRBD1. V was pared by 2 bases and J by 2 bases, with 2 bases of the junction left unmatched. Germline assignment: CDR1 MNHEY and CDR2 SVGEGT. There are 15 residues in the CDR3. This chain's CDR3 is CASSYGTGFTDTQYF. Here the CDR3 DNA reads TGTGCCAGCAGTTACGGGACAGGGTTCACAGATACGCAGTATTTT.

To note about this clone: The junction departs from the called germline gene at one end, perhaps through a read error. V gene TRBV27 combines with J gene TRBJ2-1; 7 bases agree with TRBD1. The CDR3 is made up of 15 amino acids. Germline assignment: CDR1 MNHEY and CDR2 SMNVEV (reference sequence). The CDR3 spells CASTLDRARYNEQFF. CDR3 nucleotides: TGTGCCAGCACTTTAGACAGGGCCCGGTACAATGAGCAGTTCTTC.

The gene calls are TRBV7-9 and TRBJ2-2, with 7 nucleotides matching TRBD2. The CDR3 contains 16 residues. Germline V gives CDR1 SEHNR, CDR2 FQNEAQ (reference sequence). Germline trimming cut 4 bases from V and 0 bases from J; bases unmatched to any gene: 5. CDR3 nucleotides: TGTGCCAGCAGCTCGGAAGCGGGATCGAACACCGGGGAGCTGTTTTTT. It translates to CASSSEAGSNTGELFF. The full variable domain, with the rest looked up from reference TRBV7-9 and TRBJ2-2, is DTGVSQNPRHKITKRGQNVTFRCDPISEHNRLYWYRQTLGQGPEFLTYFQNEAQLEKSRLLSDRFSAERPKGSFSTLEIQRTEQGDSAMYLCASSSEAGSNTGELFFGEGSRLTVL.

This clone was seen once. The sample has other DNA sequences that encode this CDR3 too. This chain links TRBV7-2 with TRBJ1-5, with TRBD1 matching over 7 bases. The CDR3 runs to 15 residues. Germline-derived CDR1 and CDR2 are SGHTA and FQGNSA. Trimming took 2 bases from V and 2 from J; bases not matched to a gene: 3. CDR3 in DNA: TGTGCCAGCAGCTTATCCGGACAGGGCAATCAGCCCCAGCATTTT. Protein product: CASSLSGQGNQPQHF. Combining the CDR3 with reference TRBV7-2 and TRBJ1-5 gives the whole variable domain GAGVSQSPSNKVTEKGKDVELRCDPISGHTALYWYRQSLGQGLEFLIYFQGNSAPDKSGLPSDRFSAERTGGSVSTLTIQRTQQEDSAVYLCASSLSGQGNQPQHFGDGTRLSIL.

The V call is TRBV7-9, the J call TRBJ1-4; the match to TRBD1 covers 12 bases. Germline assignment: CDR1 SEHNR and CDR2 FQNEAQ (reference sequence). J was trimmed by 7 bases and V by 5 bases; bases with no gene match: 5. CDR3 length: 15 residues. The CDR3: CASSPGTGGGEKLFF. The CDR3 DNA reads as TGTGCCAGCAGCCCCGGGACAGGGGGCGGTGAAAAACTGTTTTTT.

The chain carries TRBV27 and TRBJ2-7; 8 bases match TRBD2. Germline CDR1 is MNHEY and CDR2 is SMNVEV (reference sequence). The CDR3 consists of 15 residues. The V and J ends lost 5 bases and 4 bases, in that order; junction bases with no gene match: 10. The CDR3 DNA reads TGTGCCAGCAGTATTACGACTAGCGCCTTATACGAGCAGTACTTC. Its protein is CASSITTSALYEQYF.

The chain uses TRBV9 and TRBJ1-3; D not certain. Germline-derived CDR1 and CDR2 are SGDLS and YYNGEE. The CDR3 contains 15 residues. Trimming took 2 bases from V and 3 from J, leaving 12 bases between them. CDR3 residues: CASSVSEQLGNTIYF. CDR3 nucleotides: TGTGCCAGCAGCGTGAGTGAACAGCTTGGAAACACCATATATTTT.

V usage is TRBV5-6 and J usage is TRBJ2-1; 7 bases align to TRBD1. V shed 4 bases and J 4 bases; nucleotides not matched to a gene: 5. Looked up from germline, CDR1 is SGHDT and CDR2 is YYEEEE. This CDR3 contains 14 residues. The CDR3 nucleotides are TGTGCCAGCAGCCCCCGGACAGGTTACAATGAGCAGTTCTTC. It yields the protein CASSPRTGYNEQFF.

The chain carries TRBV29-1 and TRBJ2-1, with D possibly matching TRBD2 (5 bases). The V end was cut by 6 bases, the J end by 7 bases, with 13 bases between. Per germline, CDR1 SQVTM and CDR2 ANQGSEA. CDR3 size: 12 residues. CDR3 loop: CSVDRGGNEQFF. The CDR3 bases are TGCAGCGTCGATCGGGGTGGTAATGAGCAGTTCTTC.

The chain combines TRBV29-1 with TRBJ1-2; 8 bases map to TRBD1. The ends lost 4 bases at V and 3 bases at J; junction bases unmatched: 10. The CDR3 is made up of 15 amino acids. Germline V CDR1 and CDR2: SQVTM, ANQGSEA. This CDR3 is CSVVGRGRLDYGYTF. The CDR3 DNA sequence: TGCAGCGTTGTTGGCAGGGGGCGTTTGGACTATGGCTACACCTTC.

CDR3 protein: CASSRTGSGNTIYF. The CDR3 coding sequence is TGTGCCAGCAGCCGGACAGGTTCTGGAAACACCATATATTTT. The chain employs TRBV6-5 and TRBJ1-3; 7 positions agree with TRBD1. This CDR3 contains 14 residues. The ends lost 6 bases at V and 1 base at J; junction bases unmatched: 3. Germline values: CDR1 MNHEY, CDR2 SVGAGI.

This chain links TRBV5-5 with TRBJ2-7; tentative D call: TRBD1 (6 bases). V was shortened by 4 bases and J by 2 bases, with 16 bases between the two germline ends. The germline V gene has CDR1 SGHKS and CDR2 YYEKEE (reference sequence). The CDR3 has 15 residues. The CDR3: CASSPPQTGTYEQYF. CDR3 bases: TGTGCCAGCAGCCCCCCTCAAACAGGGACCTACGAGCAGTACTTC. Variable domain in full (rest from reference TRBV5-5 and TRBJ2-7): DAGVTQSPTHLIKTRGQQVTLRCSPISGHKSVSWYQQVLGQGPQFIFQYYEKEERGRGNFPDRFSARQFPNYSSELNVNALLLGDSALYLCASSPPQTGTYEQYFGPGTRLTVT.

The chain employs TRBV5-1 and TRBJ2-7; TRBD2 aligns across 7 bases. This CDR3 spans 14 amino acids. Germline lookup yields CDR1 SGHRS and CDR2 YFSETQ. V gave up 3 bases and J gave up 3 bases; unmatched junction bases: 6. CDR3 nucleotides: TGCGCCAGCAGCTCCCGGGGGGAAGGCTACGAGCAGTACTTC. Translated, it gives CASSSRGEGYEQYF.

This clone appeared once. This chain joins TRBV7-2 and TRBJ2-7, with 10 bases fitting TRBD1. The junction had 8 bases not matched to a gene; V was cut back by 4 bases and J by 2 bases. The germline V gene encodes CDR1 SGHTA and CDR2 FQGNSA. This CDR3 region has 16 residues. CDR3 sequence reads: CASSSWGGTGAYEQYF. The DNA for the CDR3 is TGTGCCAGCAGCTCATGGGGGGGGACAGGGGCCTACGAGCAGTACTTC.

J is TRBJ1-5 and V is TRBV2; no clear D. Trimming took off 4 bases at V and 3 bases at J, with 10 bases between the two ends. The V gene's germline CDR1 is SNHLY and CDR2 FYNNEI. The CDR3 totals 14 residues. CDR3 region: CASSVELYNQPQHF. CDR3 DNA sequence: TGTGCCAGCAGTGTGGAGTTGTACAATCAGCCCCAGCATTTT.